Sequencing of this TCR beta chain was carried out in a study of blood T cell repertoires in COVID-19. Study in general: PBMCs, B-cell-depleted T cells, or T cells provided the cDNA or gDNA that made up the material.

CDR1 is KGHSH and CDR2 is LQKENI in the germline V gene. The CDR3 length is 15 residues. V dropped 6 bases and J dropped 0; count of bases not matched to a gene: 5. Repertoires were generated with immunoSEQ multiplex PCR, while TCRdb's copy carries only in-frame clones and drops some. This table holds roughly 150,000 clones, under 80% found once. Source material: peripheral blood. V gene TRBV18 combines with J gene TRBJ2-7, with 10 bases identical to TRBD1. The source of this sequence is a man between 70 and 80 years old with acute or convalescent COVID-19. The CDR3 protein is CASSPGQGNSYEQYF. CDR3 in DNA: TGTGCCAGCTCTCCGGGACAGGGGAACTCCTACGAGCAGTACTTC.